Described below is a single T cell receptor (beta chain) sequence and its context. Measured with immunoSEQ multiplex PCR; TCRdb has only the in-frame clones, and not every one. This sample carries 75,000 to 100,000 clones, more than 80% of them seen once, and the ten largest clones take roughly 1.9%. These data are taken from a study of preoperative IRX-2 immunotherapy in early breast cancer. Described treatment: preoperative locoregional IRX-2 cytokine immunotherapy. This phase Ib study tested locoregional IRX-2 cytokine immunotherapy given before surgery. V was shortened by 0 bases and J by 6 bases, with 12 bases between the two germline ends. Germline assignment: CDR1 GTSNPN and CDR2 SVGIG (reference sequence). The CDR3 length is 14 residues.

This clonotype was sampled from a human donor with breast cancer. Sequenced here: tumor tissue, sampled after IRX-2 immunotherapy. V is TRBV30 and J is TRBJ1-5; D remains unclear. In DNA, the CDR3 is TGTGCCTGGAGTGTACGGGTAGGGAGTCAGCCCCAGCATTTT. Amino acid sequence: CAWSVRVGSQPQHF. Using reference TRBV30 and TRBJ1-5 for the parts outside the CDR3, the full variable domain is SQTIHQWPATLVQPVGSPLSLECTVEGTSNPNLYWYRQAAGRGLQLLFYSVGIGQISSEVPQNLSASRPQDRQFILSSKKLLLSDSGFYLCAWSVRVGSQPQHFGDGTRLSIL.